These 29 T cell receptor beta chains were sequenced from one sample in a study of vaccination and CD4 T cells after COVID-19 (dated by TCRdb to between 2022 and 2023). No antigen has been identified for these receptors. Library preparation employed PCR. This sample was sequenced with an Illumina iSeq 100. At the Johns Hopkins FTIC core, DNA from the cultured CD4+ T cells underwent TCR sequencing with the Oncomine TCR Beta short-read assay. The public reads were reprocessed in TCRdb via fastp at Q25 and MiXCR, keeping in-frame beta chains. Rows matching on CDR3 protein sequence are summarized as one entry with the most common DNA and genes. The sample table records about 13,000 distinct CDR3 sequences; roughly 74% of these occur just once. Clones ranked in the top ten supply about 8.1% of the sample. The sample's treatment or condition label is to be understood as: 10-day PBMC culture with coronavirus spike peptide pools or control peptides (ViraFEST assay).

Sequencing was performed on CD4+ T cells from blood, cultured in vitro, taken after SARS-CoV-2 vaccination. The source is a human donor who received a COVID-19 vaccine.

This chain uses TRBV12-3 or TRBV12-4 with TRBJ1-6; D uncertain. The CDR3 is 15 residues long. The germline V and J ends were trimmed by 3 bases and 9 bases, with 15 bases remaining between them. In DNA form, the CDR3 reads TGTGCCAGCAGTTTGTATGGTCGAGGTGGTTCACCCCTCCACTTT. This sequence encodes CASSLYGRGGSPLHF.

This clonotype came up once. V gene TRBV5-1 combines with J gene TRBJ1-2, with 8 bases fitting TRBD1. Germline CDR1 is SGHRS and CDR2 is YFSETQ. This CDR3 is 16 amino acids long. Losses at the gene ends were 4 bases for V and 0 bases for J; bases not matched to a gene: 8. CDR3 in amino acids: CASSRGTGKANYGYTF. The CDR3 nucleotides are TGCGCCAGCAGCCGAGGGACAGGAAAAGCTAACTATGGCTACACCTTC.

This clonotype appeared a few times. This chain uses TRBV20-1 with TRBJ1-4, with no clear D. The V and J ends lost 4 bases and 6 bases respectively, with 15 bases between them. The length of the CDR3 is 14 residues. Germline CDR1 reads DFQATT; CDR2 reads SNEGSKA (reference sequence). CDR3 loop: CSAKPGGGYEKLFF. In DNA, the CDR3 is TGCAGTGCTAAGCCAGGAGGAGGGTATGAAAAACTGTTTTTT.

CDR3 nucleotides: TGTGCCAGCAAGAGGGCGTCCTACAATGAGCAGTTCTTC. This codes for CASKRASYNEQFF. V usage is TRBV2 and J usage is TRBJ2-1; perhaps TRBD2 as D (5 bases). CDR1 is SNHLY, CDR2 FYNNEI, per germline. The ends were cut back, 7 bases at V and 1 base at J, with 8 bases in the middle. The CDR3 loop spans 13 amino acids.

The V gene is TRBV20-1, the J gene TRBJ2-5, with D possibly being TRBD1 (6 bases). The V and J ends lost 0 bases and 0 bases respectively, with 11 bases between them. This CDR3 region has 15 residues. Germline V gives CDR1 DFQATT, CDR2 SNEGSKA (reference sequence). The CDR3 loop is CSARDGGDDQETQYF. The DNA for the CDR3 is TGCAGTGCTAGAGATGGGGGCGACGACCAAGAGACCCAGTACTTC.

The chain recombines TRBV7-6 with TRBJ2-5, with D possibly TRBD1 on 5 matching bases. V was trimmed by 4 bases and J by 1 base, leaving 16 bases between them. This CDR3 spans 16 amino acids. Looked up from germline, CDR1 is SGHVS and CDR2 is FNYEAQ. CDR3 protein: CASSYQNQGTQETQYF. In DNA, the CDR3 is TGTGCCAGCAGCTATCAAAATCAGGGAACCCAAGAGACCCAGTACTTC. Variable domain in full (rest from reference TRBV7-6 and TRBJ2-5): GAGVSQSPRYKVTKRGQDVALRCDPISGHVSLYWYRQALGQGPEFLTYFNYEAQQDKSGLPNDRFSAERPEGSISTLTIQRTEQRDSAMYRCASSYQNQGTQETQYFGPGTRLLVL.

The chain recombines TRBV7-8 with TRBJ1-1, with D possibly being TRBD1 (6 bases). The CDR3 is 15 residues long. V was pared by 4 bases and J by 2 bases, with 14 bases between. Per the germline V gene, CDR1 is SGHVS and CDR2 is FQNEAQ. The CDR3 is CASSSPGQPNTEAFF. The CDR3 DNA is TGTGCCAGCAGCTCCCCGGGACAACCTAACACTGAAGCTTTCTTT.

The rearrangement links TRBV7-3 to TRBJ1-3, with 7 nucleotides matching TRBD1. The CDR3 contains 15 residues. CDR1 and CDR2 (germline): SGHTA, FQGTGA. The V segment lost 6 bases and the J segment 7 bases; nucleotides outside the gene matches: 12. The CDR3 sequence: CASSPGTAGGNTIYF. As DNA, the CDR3 is TGTGCCAGCAGTCCCGGGACAGCCGGAGGGAACACCATATATTTT.

This chain uses TRBV7-2 with TRBJ1-2; the D is unclear. V shed 2 bases and J shed 7 bases, with 17 bases lying between them. This CDR3 has 15 residues. Per germline, CDR1 SGHTA and CDR2 FQGNSA. The CDR3 DNA reads TGTGCCAGCAGCTTATTTGGAGAGTCGTTGGGTGGCTACACCTTC. Its translation is CASSLFGESLGGYTF.

This clonotype was counted a few times. This chain uses TRBV27 with TRBJ2-3, with D uncertain. The CDR3 covers 13 residues. Germline assignment: CDR1 MNHEY and CDR2 SMNVEV (reference sequence). Trimming stripped 6 bases from V and 4 bases from J, with 11 bases between. The CDR3 DNA reads as TGTGCCAGCAGCACCTCCGCCGCAGATACGCAGTATTTT. The encoded protein is CASSTSAADTQYF.

This chain uses TRBV12-3 or TRBV12-4 with TRBJ1-6; 7 bases fit TRBD1. V shed 6 bases, J shed 14 bases, and the junction held 13 bases outside the gene matches. The CDR3 sequence is 14 residues long. The CDR3 DNA reads as TGTGCCAGCAGCCCCGACAGGGTGGTAGGCGCCCTCCACTTT. Translating it yields CASSPDRVVGALHF.

There are a few counts of this clonotype. This chain connects TRBV19 to TRBJ1-5; D is unresolved. From germline, CDR1 is LNHDA and CDR2 SQIVND (reference sequence). The CDR3 runs to 14 residues. The germline V and J ends were trimmed by 1 base and 2 bases, with 6 bases remaining between them. The DNA for the CDR3 is TGTGCCAGTAGTATAGTTTTCGGCAATCAGCCCCAGCATTTT. Its protein product is CASSIVFGNQPQHF.

This clonotype showed up just a few times. The chain joins TRBV5-1 to TRBJ2-3, with 7 bases fitting TRBD2. This CDR3 has 14 residues. From germline, CDR1 is SGHRS and CDR2 YFSETQ. V was clipped by 2 bases and J by 4 bases; unmatched bases: 4. CDR3 coding DNA: TGCGCCAGCAGCTTCAGCGGGGCCCCAGATACGCAGTATTTT. Encoded protein: CASSFSGAPDTQYF.

This clonotype showed up just once. The chain uses TRBV2 and TRBJ2-7; D gene unclear. The V end was cut by 5 bases, the J end by 2 bases, with 4 bases between. Germline CDR1 reads SNHLY; CDR2 reads FYNNEI. The CDR3 consists of 11 residues. DNA for the CDR3: TGTGCCAGCAGTACAGCCTACGAGCAGTACTTC. Translating gives CASSTAYEQYF.

This rearrangement joins TRBV2 to TRBJ2-5; weak D call: TRBD2 (7 bases). Deletions cut 6 bases from V and 5 bases from J, with 16 bases between. Germline V gene sequence: CDR1 SNHLY, CDR2 FYNNEI. The CDR3 is 14 amino acids. The CDR3: CASRWGGGEETQYF. The CDR3 DNA reads TGTGCCAGCAGGTGGGGGGGCGGAGAGGAGACCCAGTACTTC.

The chain combines TRBV20-1 with TRBJ1-2; D not certain. Germline values: CDR1 DFQATT, CDR2 SNEGSKA (reference sequence). The CDR3 has 14 amino acids. Trimming cost V 0 bases and J 8 bases, with 16 bases left between them. As DNA, the CDR3 is TGCAGTGCTAGAGATCATGTGGCAGGATACGGCTACACCTTC. This encodes CSARDHVAGYGYTF.

The chain combines TRBV30 with TRBJ2-7; D uncertain. Germline assignment: CDR1 GTSNPN and CDR2 SVGIG (reference sequence). CDR3 length: 16 amino acids. V was trimmed by 0 bases and J by 0 bases, leaving 15 bases between them. The CDR3 nucleotides are TGTGCCTGGAGTGTACCACCCGCAACCACCTCCTACGAGCAGTACTTC. Translation: CAWSVPPATTSYEQYF.

This clonotype was recorded only once. The chain combines TRBV5-4 with TRBJ2-5; D is possibly TRBD1 (5 bases). V lost 3 bases to trimming and J lost 5 bases, with 26 bases between them. In germline, CDR1 is SGHNT, CDR2 YYREEE (reference sequence). The CDR3 totals 18 residues. CDR3 in amino acids: CASSSQFNRSPKEETQYF. The CDR3 DNA follows: TGTGCCAGCAGCTCCCAATTCAACAGGTCCCCCAAAGAGGAGACCCAGTACTTC.

The chain joins TRBV20-1 to TRBJ1-2; 11 bases are shared with TRBD1. The germline CDR1 and CDR2 sequences are DFQATT and SNEGSKA (reference sequence). The CDR3 is 17 amino acids. J was trimmed by 6 bases and V by 1 base; bases with no gene match: 13. CDR3 in amino acids: CSARVYGQGARRHGYTF. In nucleotides, the CDR3 is TGCAGTGCTAGAGTCTATGGACAGGGGGCGAGGAGACATGGCTACACCTTC.

The chain links TRBV11-2 to TRBJ1-5, with D perhaps TRBD1 (6 bases). Trimming removed 2 bases at V and 4 bases at J, with 15 bases between. The CDR3 totals 16 residues. CDR1 is SGHAT and CDR2 is FQNNGV in the germline V gene. The CDR3 coding sequence is TGTGCCAGCAGCTTACCCGACAGGCCCCCTAATCAGCCCCAGCATTTT. Encoded protein: CASSLPDRPPNQPQHF.

The rearrangement joins TRBV2 to TRBJ2-1; 7 positions agree with TRBD1. The V and J ends lost 6 bases and 0 bases, in that order; junction bases with no gene match: 8. The CDR3 consists of 16 residues. Germline V lookup: CDR1 SNHLY, CDR2 FYNNEI. CDR3 protein: CASRRAGTVSYNEQFF. In DNA form, the CDR3 reads TGTGCCAGCAGGAGAGCAGGGACAGTCTCCTACAATGAGCAGTTCTTC. Variable domain in full (rest from reference TRBV2 and TRBJ2-1): EPEVTQTPSHQVTQMGQEVILRCVPISNHLYFYWYRQILGQKVEFLVSFYNNEISEKSEIFDDQFSVERPDGSNFTLKIRSTKLEDSAMYFCASRRAGTVSYNEQFFGPGTRLTVL.

The chain recombines TRBV11-3 with TRBJ2-3; the D is unclear. The germline gives CDR1 SGHNT, CDR2 YENEEA. The CDR3 runs to 13 residues. V lost 6 bases, J lost 0 bases, and 7 bases lay in between. In DNA, the CDR3 is TGTGCCAGCAGGCCTTCTAGCACAGATACGCAGTATTTT. Translated: CASRPSSTDTQYF.

The CDR3 sequence is CASSLAPVLGGSYNEQFF. CDR3 nucleotide sequence: TGTGCCAGCAGTTTAGCGCCCGTCCTCGGGGGCTCCTACAATGAGCAGTTCTTC. The rearrangement uses TRBV12-3 or TRBV12-4 and TRBJ2-1, with a tentative D call TRBD2 (6 bases). This CDR3 is built from 18 residues. V was pared by 0 bases and J by 0 bases, with 15 bases between.

The V call is TRBV20-1, the J call TRBJ2-7; TRBD2 aligns across 7 bases. The CDR3 is made up of 12 amino acids. Germline CDR1 reads DFQATT; CDR2 reads SNEGSKA (reference sequence). With V trimmed by 5 bases and J by 5 bases, 6 bases remained unmatched. The CDR3: CSASGGPNEQYF. DNA for the CDR3: TGCAGTGCTTCGGGGGGTCCCAACGAGCAGTACTTC.

The rearrangement links TRBV2 to TRBJ1-6; TRBD1 might be the D (6 bases). Germline lookup yields CDR1 SNHLY and CDR2 FYNNEI. This CDR3 is 13 amino acids long. Trimming shortened V by 6 bases and J by 10 bases, and 13 bases separated the two germline ends. The CDR3 is CASRRDQGSPLHF. Written as DNA, the CDR3 is TGTGCCAGCAGACGGGACCAGGGGTCACCCCTCCACTTT. Full variable domain (rest looked up from reference TRBV2 and TRBJ1-6): EPEVTQTPSHQVTQMGQEVILRCVPISNHLYFYWYRQILGQKVEFLVSFYNNEISEKSEIFDDQFSVERPDGSNFTLKIRSTKLEDSAMYFCASRRDQGSPLHFGNGTRLTVT.

J is TRBJ1-3 and V is TRBV4-2; 8 bases are shared with TRBD1. CDR1 is LGHNA and CDR2 is YNFKEQ in the germline V gene. V dropped 2 bases and J dropped 3; count of bases not matched to a gene: 6. The CDR3 length is 16 residues. As DNA, the CDR3 is TGTGCCAGCAGCCAACGGGACAGGCTGGGTGGAAACACCATATATTTT. Its protein product is CASSQRDRLGGNTIYF.

In this sample, this clonotype turned up once. The chain is built from TRBV7-8 and TRBJ2-7; 12 bases are a match to TRBD1. Germline lookup yields CDR1 SGHVS and CDR2 FQNEAQ. Unmatched junction bases numbered 9, after V lost 5 bases and J lost 7 bases. This CDR3 has 15 residues. The CDR3 loop reads CASSPPGQGAREQYF. CDR3 sequence (DNA): TGTGCCAGCAGCCCACCGGGACAGGGGGCGAGGGAGCAGTACTTC. Looking up the rest from reference TRBV7-8 and TRBJ2-7 gives the full variable domain: GAGVSQSPRYKVAKRGQDVALRCDPISGHVSLFWYQQALGQGPEFLTYFQNEAQLDKSGLPSDRFFAERPEGSVSTLKIQRTQQEDSAVYLCASSPPGQGAREQYFGPGTRLTVT.

CDR3 loop: CASTRGPDTEAFF. The CDR3 bases are TGTGCCAGCACCAGGGGTCCCGACACTGAAGCTTTCTTT. The rearrangement uses TRBV6-1 and TRBJ1-1; weak D call: TRBD1 (6 bases). The CDR3 covers 13 residues. CDR1 is MNHNS, CDR2 SASEGT, per germline. Trimming cost V 7 bases and J 3 bases, with 12 bases left between them.

The V and J genes are TRBV24-1 and TRBJ1-5; D not certain. The ends were cut back, 4 bases at V and 3 bases at J, with 21 bases in the middle. Germline V gene data show CDR1 as KGHDR and CDR2 as SFDVKD. There are 18 residues in the CDR3. The CDR3 nucleotides are TGTGCCACCAGTGACATTCCGGGCCGGGTCGTGGTCAATCAGCCCCAGCATTTT. Translating it yields CATSDIPGRVVVNQPQHF.